This T cell receptor (beta chain) stems from a study of T cell responses to AZD1222 COVID-19 vaccine. Some clones are missing from TCRdb's copy, which holds only in-frame ones; the method was immunoSEQ multiplex PCR. The sample yields some 200,000 clones, roughly nine tenths seen once. Details on this clone: Its antigen is unknown.

General study findings and limits: Breadth and depth of Spike-specific TCRs rose after two AZD1222 doses. CD4 TCRs associated with vaccination spanned spike, dominating at 160-218 and 743-854. Nearly half of unique spike-specific TCRs reportedly avoided B.1.351 and B.1.1.7 mutated regions.

This specimen consisted of peripheral blood, obtained 28 days after the second AZD1222 dose. The clonotype comes from an adult who received the AZD1222 COVID-19 vaccine.

CDR3 sequence: CASKLEPNTEAFF. In nucleotides, the CDR3 is TGTGCCAGCAAGCTAGAGCCGAACACTGAAGCTTTCTTT. V and J are TRBV9 and TRBJ1-1; no clear D. Germline CDR1 SGDLS, CDR2 YYNGEE. Trimming stripped 6 bases from V and 1 base from J, with 10 bases between. This CDR3 has 13 amino acids.